The rows below give T cell receptor beta chains drawn from one sample of a study of blood T cell repertoires in COVID-19. TCRdb's table, derived via immunoSEQ multiplex PCR, lists solely in-frame clones and lacks some. The table includes approximately 61,000 clones, around 86% detected once. Sequencing input: peripheral blood. The receptors stem from a human donor in a cohort sampled during active COVID-19. Each CDR3 is given without its conserved first and last residue.

TRBV11-2,12,TRBJ1-4,ASSSGTGNEKLF
TRBV7-3,15,TRBJ2-1,ASSSETSGARGNEQF
TRBV29-1,13,TRBJ2-7,SVVLRDIFSPEQY
TRBV4-2,14,TRBJ2-5,ASSQGQAGGGETQY
TRBV15,13,TRBJ1-1,ATSRAPYRGTEAF
TRBV5-1,12,TRBJ2-7,ASTLDSSSYEQY
TRBV10-3,11,TRBJ2-7,AISKQGPYEQY
TRBV9,13,TRBJ2-1,ASSVGGTLYNEQF
TRBV28,12,TRBJ1-4,ASKRGSANEKLF
TRBV28,12,TRBJ1-1,ASSFRGAKAEAF
TRBV5-6,12,TRBJ1-1,ASSLQGDDTEAF
TRBV7-3,13,TRBJ2-2,ASSLTSLNTGELF
TRBV24-1,14,TRBJ2-7,ATSDPQGTGIVKQY
TRBV18,14,TRBJ2-2,ASSPYVQGDTGELF
TRBV10-3,12,TRBJ1-2,AINPGEVAYGYT
TRBV10-3,13,TRBJ2-3,AITPLARSTDTQY
TRBV27,11,TRBJ2-2,ASTDRNTGELF
TRBV10-1,12,TRBJ1-2,ASSEPHRGYGYT
TRBV5-4,15,TRBJ1-1,ASILASTGGRNTEAF
TRBV6-2/TRBV6-3,12,TRBJ2-7,ASSYSQGQGEQY
TRBV10-3,16,TRBJ2-2,ASQPGLRSDSNTGELF
TRBV6-5,14,TRBJ2-3,ASSYTTSGRADTQY
TRBV10-1,12,TRBJ2-1,ASSARTSSNEQF
TRBV9,12,TRBJ2-7,ASSVGGSSYEQY
TRBV24-1,12,TRBJ1-2,ATSVQGIEHGYT
TRBV15,12,TRBJ2-6,ATSRSTGANVLT
TRBV6-1,12,TRBJ2-5,ASSEGGLVGTQY
TRBV7-8,15,TRBJ2-7,ASSLGGQGSRPYEQY
TRBV11-2,12,TRBJ1-1,ASSFQRGTAEAF
TRBV5-1,14,TRBJ2-7,ASRLIAGTGGYEQY
TRBV6-2/TRBV6-3,15,TRBJ2-6,ASSSIQGIPGANVLT
TRBV7-2,16,TRBJ2-4,ASSLGVRGNRAKNIQY
TRBV7-9,11,TRBJ1-1,ASSLQGNTEAF
TRBV9,15,TRBJ2-3,ASSVATRVRGIDTQY
TRBV6-6,12,TRBJ2-1,ASSYGPSGHEQF
TRBV28,10,TRBJ1-2,ASSSGFYGYT
TRBV9,13,TRBJ2-1,ASSATGGAYNEQF
TRBV7-2,11,TRBJ1-2,ASTRGQGLGYT
TRBV7-8,12,TRBJ2-1,ASSLAWLASEQF